This T cell receptor (beta chain) was sequenced for a study of CD4 T cells in relation to SARS-CoV-2 and coronaviruses. At the level of the study: Crossreactive spike epitopes shared across donors were mapped to their HLA restriction.

Findings of the study overall: Around 62% of donors had memory CD4+ clonotypes crossrecognizing SARS-CoV-2 and common cold coronavirus spike.

Germline CDR1 LGHDT, CDR2 YNNKEL (reference sequence). This CDR3 is 16 amino acids long. Trimming cost V 3 bases and J 2 bases, with 14 bases left between them. Worth noting for this clone: What it recognizes is unknown.

The unexposed donors gave CD4+ T cells in about 2011-2018, prior to COVID-19. CD4+ T cells were isolated from the cells after 10 days of culture. Unexposed-donor CD4+ T cells were probed with SARS-CoV-2 S/N and four cold-coronavirus spikes, cells permitting. Roughly 2 million PBMCs per well were cultured with about 9.4 IU/ml IL-2. This table comes from immunoSEQ multiplex PCR, and its TCRdb copy is limited to in-frame clones, with some not included. The top ten hold about a tenth of the sample, which has 16,000 or so clones, about 80% seen once. This TCR derives from a human donor in good health. Sequencing input: CD4+ T cells from PBMCs, cultured in vitro. The chain links TRBV3-1 (or the pseudogene TRBV3-2) to TRBJ1-3; D gene uncertain. The CDR3 coding sequence is TGTGCCAGCAGCCAGACTATTGGGGTGGCTGGAAACACCATATATTTT. Translating gives CASSQTIGVAGNTIYF.